Listed below are T cell receptor beta chains from one sample, sequenced in a study of T cell responses to AZD1222 COVID-19 vaccine. Using immunoSEQ multiplex PCR, the repertoire was profiled, and TCRdb retains in-frame clones only, with some absent. The sample carries 250,000 or so clones, approximately 93% recorded once. This specimen was peripheral blood, taken on day 0 of AZD1222 vaccination. The receptors were sampled from an adult in good health. Each CDR3 is given without its conserved first and last residue. Each record gives: clone size, D gene, V gene, CDR3 protein. The D gene is left open where the match is weak. Size is stated for part of the rows, as once, few or many counts, or as a class when the clone is expanded.

size: NA; D: NA; V: TRBV5-1; CDR3: ASSFSRATNEKLF
size: NA; D: NA; V: TRBV28; CDR3: ASSWETIQY
size: NA; D: NA; V: TRBV21-1; CDR3: ASSKRERGRYGYT
size: NA; D: NA; V: TRBV27; CDR3: ASSLRPSGSPLH
size: NA; D: NA; V: TRBV5-4; CDR3: ASSFDNDNSPLH
size: NA; D: NA; V: TRBV2; CDR3: ASAFGEGGYT
size: NA; D: NA; V: TRBV7-9; CDR3: ASSLAIVQQEKLF
size: NA; D: NA; V: TRBV12-3/TRBV12-4; CDR3: ASSRRDTIY
size: NA; D: NA; V: TRBV12-3/TRBV12-4; CDR3: ASRAGSDTQY
size: NA; D: NA; V: TRBV20-1; CDR3: SALVGVLAF
size: NA; D: NA; V: TRBV6-5; CDR3: ASSPPVRETQY
size: NA; D: TRBD1; V: TRBV19; CDR3: ASREQGDTEAF
size: NA; D: TRBD1; V: TRBV28; CDR3: ASSPTGTGNHEQY
size: NA; D: NA; V: TRBV2; CDR3: ASSEDWRETQY
size: NA; D: NA; V: TRBV5-1; CDR3: ASSLDRTGNTIY
size: NA; D: NA; V: TRBV19; CDR3: ATYYRANYGYT
size: NA; D: TRBD1; V: TRBV5-4; CDR3: ASSLGTGGAWTEAF
size: once; D: TRBD2; V: TRBV7-9; CDR3: ASSLELASGRPQETQY
size: NA; D: NA; V: TRBV2; CDR3: ASGGDSSDTQY
size: once; D: TRBD1; V: TRBV6-5; CDR3: ASSFSDRGNYGYT
size: NA; D: TRBD2; V: TRBV6-4; CDR3: ASSALAGGNTGELF
size: NA; D: TRBD1; V: TRBV7-9; CDR3: ASRDRGFVNTEAF
size: NA; D: NA; V: TRBV10-3; CDR3: AISERGTEAF
size: NA; D: TRBD1; V: TRBV7-9; CDR3: ASSSDRGATNEKLF
size: NA; D: NA; V: TRBV7-9; CDR3: ASSPDDSSYEQY
size: NA; D: NA; V: TRBV5-1; CDR3: ASSSAVNEKLF
size: NA; D: NA; V: TRBV30; CDR3: AWTDPLGWQPH